This TCR beta chain emerged from a study of blood T cell repertoires in COVID-19. Background on the study: Acute and convalescent COVID-19 specimens originated in the United States, Italy and Spain.

Participants' reported clinical history set cohort assignment. Profiling relied on immunoSEQ multiplex PCR, and the TCRdb table lists in-frame clones only, not all of them. The table has 150,000 to 250,000 clones, roughly 82% seen once; the top ten hold 12%. The CDR3 spans 17 residues. Germline CDR1 KGHSH, CDR2 LQKENI. Deletions cut 2 bases from V and 1 base from J, with 17 bases between. This sequence originates from a man aged 40-49 years who had recovered from COVID-19. Input material: PBMCs or T cells enriched from blood (not recorded which). The rearrangement links TRBV18 to TRBJ1-2; D may be TRBD1 (5 bases). CDR3 protein: CASSPFAGRASNYGYTF. The CDR3 nucleotides are TGTGCCAGCTCACCATTTGCAGGGAGGGCAAGTAACTATGGCTACACCTTC.